This T cell receptor beta chain was obtained from a study of cytomegalovirus exposure and HLA in healthy donors. Some clones are missing from TCRdb's copy, which holds only in-frame ones; the method was immunoSEQ multiplex PCR. Of approximately 150,000 clones listed, 91% are singletons. The clonotype was recovered from a young woman in good health and CMV-seropositive. Sequenced sample: PBMCs.

The CDR3 DNA is TGCGCCAGCAGCCGGGGGGGCGAAGAGACCCAGTACTTC. It is translated as CASSRGGEETQYF. V is TRBV5-1 and J is TRBJ2-5; TRBD2 matches 8 bases. The J segment lost 3 bases and the V segment lost 4 bases, leaving 2 bases of the junction unmatched. Germline CDR1 SGHRS, CDR2 YFSETQ. CDR3 size: 13 residues.